In this sample, the clone carrying this T cell receptor (beta chain) is medium-sized. Antigen specificity is unknown. Profiled with immunoSEQ multiplex PCR; TCRdb holds only in-frame clones, not every one. Among about 14,000 clones listed, roughly 64% were seen once. The sample is drawn from a study of cytotoxic CD8 clonotypes in ibrutinib-treated CLL. General study findings and limits: Sampling schedules were unmatched across sustained-remission and progressing patients. Treatment saw public clonotypes, which were uncommon, either contract or stay stable.

The sample consisted of PBMCs, taken before ibrutinib treatment. The clonotype comes from a human donor with chronic lymphocytic leukemia.

In DNA form, the CDR3 reads TGTGCCAGCAGCTCAGGCAGGGGCTTACAGGCTGAAGCTTTCTTT. Translated, it gives CASSSGRGLQAEAFF. The chain joins TRBV7-9 to TRBJ1-1, with D possibly TRBD1 on 6 matching bases. Trimming removed 4 bases from V and 6 bases from J, with 18 bases in between. Germline CDR1 is SEHNR and CDR2 is FQNEAQ (reference sequence). The CDR3 spans 15 residues.